This T cell receptor (beta chain) was obtained from a study of graft-versus-host responses after intestinal transplantation. The study, taken as a whole, reports: GvH clones occurred in recipient marrow; some first appeared in ileum or blood.

Profiled with immunoSEQ multiplex PCR; TCRdb holds only in-frame clones, not every one. Seen here are some 18,000 clones, roughly 40% observed once, and the top ten hold around 0.84%. This CDR3 has 14 amino acids. CDR1 and CDR2 from the germline V gene are SGDLS and YYNGEE. Trimming at V came to 1 base and at J to 7 bases, leaving 5 bases not matched to a gene. V gene TRBV9 combines with J gene TRBJ2-4; TRBD1 aligns across 7 bases. This specimen was alloreactive CD4+ T cells from a mixed lymphocyte reaction culture, taken before intestinal transplant. Regarding subset: CFSE-low proliferating T cells sorted from approximately six-day pre-transplant mixed lymphocyte reaction (GvH or HvG direction). The source is a human patient who received an intestinal transplant. As DNA, the CDR3 is TGTGCCAGCAGCGTAAGGGGGCAAGGTAACATTCAGTACTTC. It encodes CASSVRGQGNIQYF. The full variable domain, in which reference TRBV9 and TRBJ2-4 provide the parts outside the CDR3, is DSGVTQTPKHLITATGQRVTLRCSPRSGDLSVYWYQQSLDQGLQFLIQYYNGEERAKGNILERFSAQQFPDLHSELNLSSLELGDSALYFCASSVRGQGNIQYFGAGTRLSVL.